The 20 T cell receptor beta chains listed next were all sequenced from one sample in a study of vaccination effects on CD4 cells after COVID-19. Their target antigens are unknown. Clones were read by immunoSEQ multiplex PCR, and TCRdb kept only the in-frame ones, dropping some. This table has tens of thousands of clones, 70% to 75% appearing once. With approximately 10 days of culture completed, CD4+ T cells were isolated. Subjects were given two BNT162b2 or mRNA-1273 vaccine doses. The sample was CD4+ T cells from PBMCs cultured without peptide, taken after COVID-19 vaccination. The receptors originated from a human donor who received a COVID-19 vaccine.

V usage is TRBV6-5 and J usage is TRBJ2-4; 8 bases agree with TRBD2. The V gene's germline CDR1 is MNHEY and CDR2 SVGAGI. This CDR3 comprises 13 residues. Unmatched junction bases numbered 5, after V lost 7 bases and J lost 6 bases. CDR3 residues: CASKTGGGNIQYF. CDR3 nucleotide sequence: TGTGCCAGCAAGACGGGGGGGGGAAACATTCAGTACTTC.

The CDR3 bases are TGTGCCAGCAGCGTGGGACTAGCGGGGGGGCTGGGGCAGTTCTTC. This codes for CASSVGLAGGLGQFF. This sequence joins TRBV9 and TRBJ2-1; 16 bases match TRBD2. CDR3 length: 15 residues. The V gene's germline CDR1 is SGDLS and CDR2 YYNGEE. The J segment lost 12 bases and the V segment lost 2 bases, leaving 5 bases of the junction unmatched.

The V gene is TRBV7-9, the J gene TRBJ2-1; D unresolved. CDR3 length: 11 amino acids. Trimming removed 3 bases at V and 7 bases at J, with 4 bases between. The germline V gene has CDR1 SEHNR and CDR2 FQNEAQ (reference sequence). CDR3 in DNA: TGTGCCAGCAGCTTCATGAATGAGCAGTTCTTC. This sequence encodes CASSFMNEQFF.

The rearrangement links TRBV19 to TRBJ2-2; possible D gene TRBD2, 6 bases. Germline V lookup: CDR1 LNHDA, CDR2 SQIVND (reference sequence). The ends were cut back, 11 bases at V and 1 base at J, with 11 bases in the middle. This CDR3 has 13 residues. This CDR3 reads CASAGGNTGELFF. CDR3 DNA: TGTGCCTCGGCCGGGGGGAACACCGGGGAGCTGTTTTTT.

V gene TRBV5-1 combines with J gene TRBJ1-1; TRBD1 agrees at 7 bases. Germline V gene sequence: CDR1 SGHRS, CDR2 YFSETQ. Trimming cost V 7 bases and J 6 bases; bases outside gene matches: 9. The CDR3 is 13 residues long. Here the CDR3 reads CASALQGGSEAFF. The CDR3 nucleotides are TGCGCCAGCGCGTTGCAGGGGGGGTCTGAAGCTTTCTTT.

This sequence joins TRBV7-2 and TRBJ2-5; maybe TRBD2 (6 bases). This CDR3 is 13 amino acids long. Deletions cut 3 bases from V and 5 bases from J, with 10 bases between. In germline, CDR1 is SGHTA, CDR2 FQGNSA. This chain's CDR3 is CASSFGGAETQYF. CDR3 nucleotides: TGTGCCAGCAGCTTTGGAGGGGCTGAGACCCAGTACTTC.

CDR3 DNA sequence: TGTGCCAGCAGCTTAGAAACTGGGGGCGCCTACGAGCAGTACGTC. It is translated as CASSLETGGAYEQYV. The chain has TRBV11-2 and TRBJ2-7; TRBD1 might be the D (6 bases). CDR3 length equals 15 residues. V was cut by 0 bases and J by 2 bases, with 11 bases left in between. Germline-derived CDR1 and CDR2 are SGHAT and FQNNGV.

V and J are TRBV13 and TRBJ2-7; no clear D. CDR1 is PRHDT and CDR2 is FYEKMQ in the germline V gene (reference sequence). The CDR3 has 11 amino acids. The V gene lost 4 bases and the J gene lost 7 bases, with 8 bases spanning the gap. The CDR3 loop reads CASSSKGEQYV. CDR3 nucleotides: TGTGCCAGCAGCTCAAAGGGAGAGCAGTACGTC.

DNA for the CDR3: TGTGCCAGCAGTGAAGAGGCAGGTGCTGAAGGGACCCAGTACTTC. It yields the protein CASSEEAGAEGTQYF. The rearrangement uses TRBV2 and TRBJ2-5; no firm D call. The V gene's germline CDR1 is SNHLY and CDR2 FYNNEI. CDR3 size: 15 residues. V gave up 1 base and J gave up 7 bases, with 16 bases separating them. Drawing the rest from reference TRBV2 and TRBJ2-5, the complete variable domain is EPEVTQTPSHQVTQMGQEVILRCVPISNHLYFYWYRQILGQKVEFLVSFYNNEISEKSEIFDDQFSVERPDGSNFTLKIRSTKLEDSAMYFCASSEEAGAEGTQYFGPGTRLLVL.

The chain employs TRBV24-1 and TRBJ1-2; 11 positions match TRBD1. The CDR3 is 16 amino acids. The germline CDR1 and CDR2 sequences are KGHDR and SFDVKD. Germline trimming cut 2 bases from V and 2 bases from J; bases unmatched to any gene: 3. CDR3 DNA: TGTGCCACCAGTGATTCATGGACAGGGGGCAACTATGGCTACACCTTC. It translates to CATSDSWTGGNYGYTF.

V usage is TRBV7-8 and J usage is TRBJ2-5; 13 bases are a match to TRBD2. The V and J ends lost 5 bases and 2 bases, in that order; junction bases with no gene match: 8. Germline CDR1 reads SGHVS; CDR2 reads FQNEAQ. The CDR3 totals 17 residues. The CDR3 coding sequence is TGTGCCAGCAGCATTAGACTAGCGGGGGGATTTCAAGAGACCCAGTACTTC. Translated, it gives CASSIRLAGGFQETQYF. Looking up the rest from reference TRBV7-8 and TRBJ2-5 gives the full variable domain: GAGVSQSPRYKVAKRGQDVALRCDPISGHVSLFWYQQALGQGPEFLTYFQNEAQLDKSGLPSDRFFAERPEGSVSTLKIQRTQQEDSAVYLCASSIRLAGGFQETQYFGPGTRLLVL.

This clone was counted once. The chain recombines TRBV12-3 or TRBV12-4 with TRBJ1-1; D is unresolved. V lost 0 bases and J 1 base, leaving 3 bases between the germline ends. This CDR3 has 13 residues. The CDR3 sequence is CASSLAWNTEAFF. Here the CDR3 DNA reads TGTGCCAGCAGTTTAGCATGGAACACTGAAGCTTTCTTT.

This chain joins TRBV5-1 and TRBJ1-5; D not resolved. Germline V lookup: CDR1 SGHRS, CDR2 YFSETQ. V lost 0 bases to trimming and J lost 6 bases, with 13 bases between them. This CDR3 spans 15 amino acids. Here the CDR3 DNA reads TGCGCCAGCAGCTTGGCCGGGGAGTTGGGTCAGCCCCAGCATTTT. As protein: CASSLAGELGQPQHF.

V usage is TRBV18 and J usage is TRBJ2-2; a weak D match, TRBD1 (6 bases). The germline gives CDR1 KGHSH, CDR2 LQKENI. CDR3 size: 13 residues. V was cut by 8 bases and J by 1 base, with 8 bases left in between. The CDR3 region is CASNRENTGELFF. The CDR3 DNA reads TGTGCCAGCAACAGGGAGAACACCGGGGAGCTGTTTTTT.

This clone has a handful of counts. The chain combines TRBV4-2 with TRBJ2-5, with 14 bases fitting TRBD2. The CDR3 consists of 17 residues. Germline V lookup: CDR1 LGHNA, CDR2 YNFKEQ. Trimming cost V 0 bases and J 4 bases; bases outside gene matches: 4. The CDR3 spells CASSQDGTSGGVETQYF. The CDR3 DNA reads TGTGCCAGCAGCCAAGATGGGACTAGCGGGGGCGTAGAGACCCAGTACTTC.

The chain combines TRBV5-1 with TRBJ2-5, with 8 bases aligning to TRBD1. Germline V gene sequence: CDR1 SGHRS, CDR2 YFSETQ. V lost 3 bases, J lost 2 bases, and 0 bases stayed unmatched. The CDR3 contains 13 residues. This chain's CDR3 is CASSWTGQETQYF. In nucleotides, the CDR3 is TGCGCCAGCAGCTGGACAGGGCAAGAGACCCAGTACTTC.

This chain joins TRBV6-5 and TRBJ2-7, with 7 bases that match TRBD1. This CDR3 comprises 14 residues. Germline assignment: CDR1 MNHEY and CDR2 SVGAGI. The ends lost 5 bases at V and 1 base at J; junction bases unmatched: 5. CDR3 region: CASSTGTASYEQYV. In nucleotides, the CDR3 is TGTGCCAGCAGTACCGGGACAGCATCCTACGAGCAGTACGTC.

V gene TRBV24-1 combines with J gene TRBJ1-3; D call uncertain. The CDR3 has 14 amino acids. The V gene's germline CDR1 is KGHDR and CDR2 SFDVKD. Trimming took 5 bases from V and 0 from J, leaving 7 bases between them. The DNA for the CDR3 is TGTGCCACCAGTGCGGCGTCCTCTGGAAACACCATATATTTT. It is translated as CATSAASSGNTIYF.

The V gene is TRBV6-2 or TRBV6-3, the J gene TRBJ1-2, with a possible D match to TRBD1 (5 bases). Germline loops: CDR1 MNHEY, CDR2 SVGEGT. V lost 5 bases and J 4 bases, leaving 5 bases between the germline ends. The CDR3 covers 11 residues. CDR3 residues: CASSDSYGYTF. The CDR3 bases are TGTGCCAGCAGTGACAGCTATGGCTACACCTTC.

The CDR3 region is CASSLAPGVYGYTF. CDR3 coding DNA: TGTGCCAGCAGCTTAGCGCCCGGGGTCTATGGCTACACCTTC. The V gene is TRBV7-8, the J gene TRBJ1-2; the D is unclear. This CDR3 is 14 amino acids long. Trimming pared 0 bases from V and 4 bases from J, leaving 9 bases between. Germline-derived CDR1 and CDR2 are SGHVS and FQNEAQ.